This record concerns one T cell receptor beta chain sequence. This sample was taken from a study of cytomegalovirus exposure and HLA in healthy donors. V lost 0 bases and J 4 bases, leaving 11 bases between the germline ends. CDR1 is SGHRS and CDR2 is YFSETQ in the germline V gene. The CDR3 extends over 15 amino acids. This PCR relied on a set of 60 Vbeta primers and 13 Jbeta primers. TCRdb's copy holds only in-frame clones and misses some; the assay was immunoSEQ multiplex PCR. The sample records about 120,000 clones, around 78% being singletons. The receptor was derived from a woman aged 25-40 years in good health and CMV-seropositive. The chain is built from TRBV5-1 and TRBJ1-3; TRBD1 is a possible D gene (6 bases). The specimen was PBMCs. CDR3 amino acids: CASSLGQGRGNTIYF. The DNA for the CDR3 is TGCGCCAGCAGCTTGGGCCAGGGGAGAGGAAACACCATATATTTT.